This TCR beta chain originates from a study of blood T cell repertoires in COVID-19 (dated by TCRdb to 2018 to 2021). General notes on the study: The collaborator samples originated in the United States, Italy and Spain and spanned the acute and convalescent phases of COVID-19. The prospective study material was composed of cDNA or gDNA derived from T cells, B-cell-depleted T cells, or PBMCs. Deeply sampled blood TCRbeta repertoires from subjects exposed to, actively infected with, or recovered from COVID-19 were included in the dataset. The repertoires were made available in a free public database intended to serve as a resource for research on the immune response to SARS-CoV-2. The samples were drawn from the first 160 participants of the ongoing ImmuneRACE study and from 1,254 subjects provided by 6 global collaborators. The sample metadata nearly always contained a de-identified subject ID, COVID-19 status, age in years and sex. Where available, HLA class I and class II types were obtained from metadata supplied by the sample provider rather than from assay-based typing.

TCRbeta CDR3 regions were amplified from genomic DNA by means of the immunoSEQ Assay, a bias-controlled multiplex PCR. The study's own analysis went as follows. Within the assay, amplification of reference gene primers was used to estimate how many nucleated cells each sample contained. Sequence reads were collapsed and filtered to measure the absolute abundance of every unique TCRbeta CDR3 rearrangement. Productive Simpson clonality was computed per sample as the square root of Simpson's diversity index over productive rearrangements. Drawn from immuneACCESS, this table holds only the in-frame rearrangements with V and J called that TCRdb kept. Clones are partly lost; checked studies trace under half to an unresolved V gene and leave the rest unexplained. The DNA was the basis for D and trimming; V, J and clone size are from that table. Recorded for this sample are 85,000 to 95,000 clones; about 93% of them occurred a single time. Roughly 3.9% of the sample rests with the top ten.

Study-wide conclusions, independent of this receptor: Clinical and demographic metadata were provided uncurated, with the amount varying by source and participant.

This clone was seen a handful of times. The antigen this receptor binds is unknown. It has no much larger one-base neighbor in the sample; base qualities were not kept. Each collaborating institution followed its own protocols to collect whole blood in K2EDTA tubes. For TCRbeta analysis, collaborators shipped samples as frozen whole blood, isolated PBMCs, or DNA extracted from either of those sample types. V has 5 bases trimmed and J has 2 bases trimmed; junction bases matching no gene number 5. The cysteine opens and the phenylalanine closes a CDR3 of 15 amino acids. The read is trimmed to its CDR3 DNA, 45 bases read in frame from base 1. Taken from the germline V gene, the CDR1 and CDR2 loops are MNHEY and SVGAGI.

Input material: peripheral blood. The clonotype originates from a woman in her 50s in a cohort sampled during active COVID-19. This chain joins TRBV6-5 to TRBJ1-5; TRBD1 aligns with 8 central bases. The DNA is as follows: TGTGCCAGCAGTACAGGGGGAGGGGGCAATCAGCCCCAGCATTTT. This sequence encodes CASSTGGGGNQPQHF.